This T cell receptor (beta chain) was identified in a study of shared clonotypes between healthy human individuals. Every immunoSEQ plate was one replicate of a subset's evenly spread DNA. The data were produced by immunoSEQ multiplex PCR, yet TCRdb's version contains in-frame clones alone and is incomplete. The data hold more than 2 million clones, with approximately 96% observed a single time. The sequencing input was naive CD4+ T cells sorted from blood. Subset specified: CD45RA+ positively selected. This sequence was found in a man younger than 30 in good health.

The CDR3 spells CAWSVQDRVVYTEAFF. The CDR3 DNA reads TGTGCCTGGAGTGTACAGGACAGGGTGGTCTACACTGAAGCTTTCTTT. V is TRBV30 and J is TRBJ1-1; TRBD1 matches 8 bases. This CDR3 is 16 amino acids long. The germline CDR1 and CDR2 sequences are GTSNPN and SVGIG (reference sequence). Unmatched junction bases numbered 9, after V lost 0 bases and J lost 3 bases.